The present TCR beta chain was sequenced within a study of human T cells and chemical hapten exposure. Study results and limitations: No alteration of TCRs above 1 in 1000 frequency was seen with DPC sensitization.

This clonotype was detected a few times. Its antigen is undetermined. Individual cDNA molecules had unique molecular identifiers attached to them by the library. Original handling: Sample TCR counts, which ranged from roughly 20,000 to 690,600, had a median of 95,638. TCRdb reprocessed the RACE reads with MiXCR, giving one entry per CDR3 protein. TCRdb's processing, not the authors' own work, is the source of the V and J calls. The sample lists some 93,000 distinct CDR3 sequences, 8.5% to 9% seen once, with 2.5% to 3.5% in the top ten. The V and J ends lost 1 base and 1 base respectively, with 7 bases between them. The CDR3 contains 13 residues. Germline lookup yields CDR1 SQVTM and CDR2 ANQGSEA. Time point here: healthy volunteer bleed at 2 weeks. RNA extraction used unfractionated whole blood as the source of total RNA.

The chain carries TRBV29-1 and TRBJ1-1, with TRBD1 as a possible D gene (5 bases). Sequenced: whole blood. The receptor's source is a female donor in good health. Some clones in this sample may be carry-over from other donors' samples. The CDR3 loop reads CSVEVQGNTEAFF. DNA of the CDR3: TGCAGCGTTGAAGTTCAGGGGAACACTGAAGCTTTCTTT.